The rows below give T cell receptor beta chains drawn from one sample of a study of blood T cell repertoires in COVID-19. Some clones are missing from TCRdb's copy, which holds only in-frame ones; the method was immunoSEQ multiplex PCR. The sample yields about 260,000 clones, 88% seen once. Sequencing was carried out using peripheral blood. The receptors come from a woman aged 25 to 45 with COVID-19, enrolled during active disease. Both conserved end residues are part of each CDR3. The D gene is left open where the match is weak. Expanded clones are given a class, and other clones once, few, many or no size at all.

v_gene	abundance	j_gene	d_gene	CDR3nt	CDR3aa
TRBV5-1	.	TRBJ2-2	.	TGCGCCAGCAGCAGCACGGGGTTGGCCGGGGAGCTGTTTTTT	CASSSTGLAGELFF
TRBV25-1	.	TRBJ2-5	.	TGTGCCAGCAGTCACACCCCCGGAGCCGGGAACACCCAGTACTTC	CASSHTPGAGNTQYF
TRBV19	.	TRBJ2-7	TRBD1	TGTGCCTCTAGTCAGGGACAGACCCCCTACGAGCAGTACTTC	CASSQGQTPYEQYF
TRBV2	few	TRBJ2-5	TRBD1	TGTGCCAGCGCCCGGGACAGGGAGGAGACCCAGTACTTC	CASARDREETQYF
TRBV7-3	.	TRBJ1-2	.	TGTGCCAGCAGCTTAACTGGTCAGGGAAATGGCTACACCTTC	CASSLTGQGNGYTF
TRBV10-3	.	TRBJ1-6	.	TGTGCCATCAGTGAGTCCGGCAGGGTCGGTTCACCCCTCCACTTT	CAISESGRVGSPLHF
TRBV27	.	TRBJ2-7	TRBD1	TGTGCCAGCAGCGAGGGACAGATATCCTACGAGCAGTACTTC	CASSEGQISYEQYF
TRBV7-3	.	TRBJ2-5	.	TGTGCCAGCAGCTTAGGAGACTCGTCCGGGACCCAGTACTTC	CASSLGDSSGTQYF
TRBV27	.	TRBJ2-7	TRBD2	TGTGCCAGCAGGAGACTAGCGGGACCCTACGAGCAGTACTTC	CASRRLAGPYEQYF
TRBV19	.	TRBJ2-1	TRBD2	TGTGCCAGTAGTGCTTTAGCGGGAGGGGACAATGAGCAGTTCTTC	CASSALAGGDNEQFF
TRBV9	once	TRBJ2-1	.	TGTGCCAGCAGCGTGGGGGCGGGGGAAAACAATGAGCAGTTCTTC	CASSVGAGENNEQFF
TRBV6-2/TRBV6-3	.	TRBJ2-7	.	TGTGCCAGCAGTTATGGTCCCGGGCAGTACTTC	CASSYGPGQYF
TRBV4-3	.	TRBJ1-1	.	TGCGCCAGCAGCCAAGAAAAGGAGGAAGCTTTCTTT	CASSQEKEEAFF
TRBV4-1	.	TRBJ2-7	TRBD2	TGCGCCAGCAGCCAGGGACTAGCGGGAGATGGATCCTACGAGCAGTACTTC	CASSQGLAGDGSYEQYF
TRBV27	.	TRBJ2-5	TRBD2	TGTGCCAGCGGAAGAACTAGCGCGCCTTTCACGGAGACCCAGTACTTC	CASGRTSAPFTETQYF
TRBV20-1	few	TRBJ2-3	.	TGCAGTGCTAGTAGTCGAAGCGCCCTAAGCACAGATACGCAGTATTTT	CSASSRSALSTDTQYF
TRBV28	once	TRBJ1-4	TRBD1	TGTGCCAGCAGCCTCGCGACAGGGGGCGGTGAAAAACTGTTTTTT	CASSLATGGGEKLFF
TRBV27	.	TRBJ2-5	TRBD2	TGTGCCAGCAGTACTAGCGGGGGGACCCAGTACTTC	CASSTSGGTQYF
TRBV24-1	.	TRBJ1-5	TRBD1	TGTGCCACCAGTGACTCCGGGACAGGGGACTTCCAGCCCCAGCATTTT	CATSDSGTGDFQPQHF
TRBV4-3	.	TRBJ2-3	.	TGCGCCAGCAGCCCGGGAGGGGACAGCTCAGATACGCAGTATTTT	CASSPGGDSSDTQYF
TRBV7-6	.	TRBJ2-5	.	TGTGCCAGCGGGGAGGAGGAGACCCAGTACTTC	CASGEEETQYF
TRBV5-4	.	TRBJ2-7	TRBD2	TGTGCCAGCAGCACCCCTAGCGGTCGCTCCTACGAGCAGTACTTC	CASSTPSGRSYEQYF
TRBV11-2	.	TRBJ2-5	TRBD1	TGTGCCAGCAGCTTAATGGACAGGGATCCTGAGACCCAGTACTTC	CASSLMDRDPETQYF
TRBV6-1	few	TRBJ2-7	.	TGTGCCAGCAGTGAAGCTGGGCTAGCTAGGGAGCAGTACTTC	CASSEAGLAREQYF
TRBV27	.	TRBJ1-5	TRBD1	TGTGCCAGCAGTTCCGCCGGGACAGGGGTGGATCAGCCCCAGCATTTT	CASSSAGTGVDQPQHF
TRBV5-1	once	TRBJ2-5	TRBD2	TGCGCCAGCAGGCCAGCGGGACTAGAGACCCAGTACTTC	CASRPAGLETQYF
TRBV19	.	TRBJ2-1	TRBD2	TGTGCCAGTAGTATAGGGGGAGGGAGTGGGTCCTACAATGAGCAGTTCTTC	CASSIGGGSGSYNEQFF
TRBV24-1	.	TRBJ2-7	TRBD1	TGTGCCACCAGAGCCGGGACAGGCTACGAGCAGTACTTC	CATRAGTGYEQYF
TRBV21-1	.	TRBJ2-5	.	TGTGCCAGCAGCCAGGGTGGGGAGACCCAGTACTTC	CASSQGGETQYF
TRBV28	once	TRBJ1-5	.	TGTGCCAGCAGTTTCGTTCAGGGCGTGGGCAATCAGCCCCAGCATTTT	CASSFVQGVGNQPQHF
TRBV19	.	TRBJ2-7	TRBD2	TGTGCCAGTAGTTCGCTGGTTTTAGCGGGAGAAGACGAGCAGTACTTC	CASSSLVLAGEDEQYF
TRBV3-1/TRBV3-2	.	TRBJ2-7	.	TGTGCCAGCAGCCAAGCCGGGAGTCTGCCCTACGAGCAGTACTTC	CASSQAGSLPYEQYF
TRBV7-9	.	TRBJ1-6	TRBD1	TGTGCCAGCAGCTTAGAGACAGGGGCGGATTCACCCCTCCACTTT	CASSLETGADSPLHF
TRBV27	few	TRBJ1-4	.	TGTGCCAGCAGTTTAATGGGAGGCGCTGAAAAACTGTTTTTT	CASSLMGGAEKLFF
TRBV19	.	TRBJ2-2	.	TGTGCAAGCGGAGTCACCGGGGAGCTGTTTTTT	CASGVTGELFF
TRBV28	.	TRBJ2-5	.	TGTGCCAGCAGTTTACAGGGGACCGGAGAGACCCAGTACTTC	CASSLQGTGETQYF
TRBV24-1	.	TRBJ2-7	.	TGTGCCACCAGTCGGAAAGGGAGTACCTACGAGCAGTACTTC	CATSRKGSTYEQYF
TRBV7-6	.	TRBJ1-4	.	TGTGCCAGCAGCATGCAGGGAGGATTGGGCACTAATGAAAAACTGTTTTTT	CASSMQGGLGTNEKLFF
TRBV27	.	TRBJ2-3	.	TGTGCCAGCAGTTTCGCAGATACGCAGTATTTT	CASSFADTQYF
TRBV7-2	once	TRBJ2-7	.	TGTGCCAGCAGCTTAGTGTTGGGGGCGCCGAACGAGCAGTACTTC	CASSLVLGAPNEQYF
TRBV6-5	.	TRBJ2-1	.	TGTGCCAGCAGTTGGGACTCTCGATACAATGAGCAGTTCTTC	CASSWDSRYNEQFF
TRBV3-1/TRBV3-2	.	TRBJ2-3	TRBD2	TGTGCCAGCCGCCCTAGCGGGAGCCCAGATACGCAGTATTTT	CASRPSGSPDTQYF
TRBV30	.	TRBJ2-1	TRBD2	TGTGCCTGGAGTGGCGGGAGGGCCCTCAATGAGCAGTTCTTC	CAWSGGRALNEQFF
TRBV5-1	.	TRBJ1-1	TRBD1	TGCGCCAGCGGCGGGACAGGGGGCACTGAAGCTTTCTTT	CASGGTGGTEAFF
TRBV10-1	.	TRBJ2-7	.	TGCGCCAGCAGTGAGGGAGCACTAGACGAGCAGTACTTC	CASSEGALDEQYF
TRBV7-8	.	TRBJ1-2	TRBD1	TGTGCCAGCAGCTTAGAGGGACAGGGAGACTATGGCTACACCTTC	CASSLEGQGDYGYTF
TRBV28	.	TRBJ2-7	TRBD1	TGTGCCAGCAACTCGGACAGGGGAAGATACGAGCAGTACTTC	CASNSDRGRYEQYF
TRBV7-3	.	TRBJ2-5	TRBD2	TGTGCCAGCAGCAGAAGGTCTCTAGCGGTCCAAGAGACCCAGTACTTC	CASSRRSLAVQETQYF
TRBV6-5	.	TRBJ1-2	TRBD1	TGTGCCAGCACCCCGGGACAGATCTATGGCTACACCTTC	CASTPGQIYGYTF
TRBV27	.	TRBJ2-3	.	TGTGCCAGCAGTTTCGGGTCGGGAGGCACAGATACGCAGTATTTT	CASSFGSGGTDTQYF
TRBV11-3	.	TRBJ2-1	.	TGTGCCAGCAGCCCGAAGGTAGCGGCCTACAATGAGCAGTTCTTC	CASSPKVAAYNEQFF